This T cell receptor (beta chain) was captured by sequencing in a study of T cells after yellow fever vaccination. Study-wide results and limits: Though weaker, the secondary response peaked faster, on day 5 versus 15. Reappearance after the booster was seen for most primary-vaccination clones, at around 95% CD4 and less than 90% CD8. Some clonotypes were seen in both the CD4 and the CD8 compartments. These made up a small share and likely arose from convergent recombination.

This clonotype was seen a few times. Its antigen remains unidentified. UMIs and a universal primer site were added when TCR cDNA was made by 5'RACE template switching. TCRdb fed the 5' RACE reads into MiXCR, producing one record per CDR3 protein. The sample shows 350,000 or so distinct CDR3 sequences, 8% to 9.5% of them seen only once. This TCR was recovered from a man aged 18 to 29 who received the YFV17D yellow fever vaccine. Material: PBMCs, obtained roughly 47 days after the first yellow fever vaccination.

DNA of the CDR3: TGTGCCAGCAGCGTAGAGGGGGCCTCTGGAAACACCATATATTTT. Protein sequence: CASSVEGASGNTIYF. The chain couples TRBV9 to TRBJ1-3; 7 bases line up with TRBD1. The CDR3 has 15 residues. Germline lookup yields CDR1 SGDLS and CDR2 YYNGEE. J lost 0 bases, V lost 0 bases, and 0 bases had no gene match.